One and the same sample provided the 7 T cell receptor beta chains below, sequenced in a study of a mutant IDH1 vaccine in newly diagnosed glioma. Time point noted: week 23, last vaccination. Every single dose of the vaccine, 300 ug of mutant IDH1 20-mer peptide, came with topical imiquimod. Their recognized antigens are unknown. TCRdb keeps only in-frame clones here, not all; method: immunoSEQ multiplex PCR. The sample includes around 54,000 clones, about 87% seen only once; the top ten take around 1.3%. Sequences were derived from PBMCs, sampled from a glioma patient whose treatment included an IDH1 peptide vaccine. The receptors here all came from a man aged 40-49 years with glioma.

The V and J genes are TRBV7-9 and TRBJ2-5; tentatively, D is TRBD1 (5 bases). The V gene lost 5 bases and the J gene lost 5 bases, with 6 bases spanning the gap. Germline V gene sequence: CDR1 SEHNR, CDR2 FQNEAQ (reference sequence). The CDR3 contains 11 residues. CDR3 coding DNA: TGTGCCAGCAGCCCAGGGGAGACCCAGTACTTC. Residues: CASSPGETQYF.

About this clone itself: This specimen includes other DNA sequences encoding the same CDR3. The chain is built from TRBV19 and TRBJ1-4, with 7 bases that match TRBD1. The junction had 4 bases not matched to a gene; V was cut back by 4 bases and J by 8 bases. The CDR3 has 13 amino acids. CDR1 and CDR2 from the germline V gene are LNHDA and SQIVND (reference sequence). CDR3: CASSRQGYEKLFF. Here the CDR3 DNA reads TGTGCCAGTAGTAGACAGGGATACGAAAAACTGTTTTTT.

This chain connects TRBV6-5 to TRBJ1-3, with D unresolved. There are 15 residues in the CDR3. V was clipped by 6 bases and J by 0 bases, with 12 bases between them. Germline V gene data show CDR1 as MNHEY and CDR2 as SVGAGI. CDR3 protein: CASRLFRDSGNTIYF. In DNA, the CDR3 is TGTGCCAGCAGGTTGTTCCGGGACTCTGGAAACACCATATATTTT.

The CDR3 loop reads CASSLWLSTDTQYF. DNA for the CDR3: TGCGCCAGCAGCTTGTGGCTTAGCACAGATACGCAGTATTTT. The chain links TRBV5-1 to TRBJ2-3, with D unclear. Germline V gives CDR1 SGHRS, CDR2 YFSETQ. The V and J ends lost 1 base and 0 bases respectively, with 6 bases between them. This CDR3 is built from 14 residues.

This chain uses TRBV4-1 with TRBJ2-5, with D perhaps matching TRBD2 (5 bases). Germline values: CDR1 MGHRA, CDR2 YSYEKL. The CDR3 has 15 residues. V was pared by 1 base and J by 1 base, with 10 bases between. The DNA of the CDR3 is TGCGCCAGCAGCCAAGTAAGGAGGAGCCAAGAGACCCAGTACTTC. Amino acid sequence: CASSQVRRSQETQYF.

The V gene is TRBV2, the J gene TRBJ2-6; the D gene is possibly TRBD1 (5 bases). This CDR3 has 18 residues. V gave up 1 base and J gave up 0 bases, with 13 bases separating them. Germline loops: CDR1 SNHLY, CDR2 FYNNEI. The CDR3 sequence: CASSEVGVLPSGANVLTF. The DNA of the CDR3 is TGTGCCAGCAGTGAAGTAGGGGTGCTCCCCTCTGGGGCCAACGTCCTGACTTTC. Using reference TRBV2 and TRBJ2-6 for the parts outside the CDR3, the full variable domain is EPEVTQTPSHQVTQMGQEVILRCVPISNHLYFYWYRQILGQKVEFLVSFYNNEISEKSEIFDDQFSVERPDGSNFTLKIRSTKLEDSAMYFCASSEVGVLPSGANVLTFGAGSRLTVL.

The chain recombines TRBV5-1 with TRBJ1-1; no definite D call. Germline lookup yields CDR1 SGHRS and CDR2 YFSETQ. V shed 4 bases and J shed 1 base, with 14 bases lying between them. The CDR3 runs to 15 residues. The CDR3 DNA sequence: TGCGCCAGCAGCCCAGTCCCCGAAAGGAACACTGAAGCTTTCTTT. Amino acids: CASSPVPERNTEAFF.